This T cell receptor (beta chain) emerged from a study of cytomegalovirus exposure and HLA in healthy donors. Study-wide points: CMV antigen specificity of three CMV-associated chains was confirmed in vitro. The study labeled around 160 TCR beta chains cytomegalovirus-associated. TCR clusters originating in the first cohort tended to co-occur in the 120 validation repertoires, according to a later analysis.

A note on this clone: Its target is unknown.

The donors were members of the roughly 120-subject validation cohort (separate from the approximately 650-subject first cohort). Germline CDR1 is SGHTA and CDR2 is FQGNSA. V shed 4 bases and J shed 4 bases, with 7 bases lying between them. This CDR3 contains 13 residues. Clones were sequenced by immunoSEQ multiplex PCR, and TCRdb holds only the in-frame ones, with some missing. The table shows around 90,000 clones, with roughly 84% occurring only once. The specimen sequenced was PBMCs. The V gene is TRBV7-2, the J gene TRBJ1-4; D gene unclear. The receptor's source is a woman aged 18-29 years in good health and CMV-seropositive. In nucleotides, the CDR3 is TGTGCCAGCAGCTCGGGGTATAATGAAAAACTGTTTTTT. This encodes CASSSGYNEKLFF.